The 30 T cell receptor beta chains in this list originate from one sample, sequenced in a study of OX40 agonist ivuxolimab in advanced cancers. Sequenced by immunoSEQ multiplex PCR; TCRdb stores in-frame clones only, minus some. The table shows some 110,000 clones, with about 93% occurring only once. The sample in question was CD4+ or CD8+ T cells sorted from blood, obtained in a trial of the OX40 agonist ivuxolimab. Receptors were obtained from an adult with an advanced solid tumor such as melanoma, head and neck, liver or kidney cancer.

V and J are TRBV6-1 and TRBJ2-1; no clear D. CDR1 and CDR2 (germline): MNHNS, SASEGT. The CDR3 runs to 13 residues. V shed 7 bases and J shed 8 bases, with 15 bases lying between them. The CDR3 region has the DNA TGTGCCAGCAATCACTATGCGAAGGATGAGCAGTTCTTC. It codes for CASNHYAKDEQFF.

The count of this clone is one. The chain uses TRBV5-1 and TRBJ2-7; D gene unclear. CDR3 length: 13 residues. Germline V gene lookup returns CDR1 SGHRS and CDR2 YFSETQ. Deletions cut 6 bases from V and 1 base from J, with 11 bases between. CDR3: CASTHPSSYEQYF. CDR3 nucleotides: TGCGCCAGCACCCATCCGAGTTCCTACGAGCAGTACTTC. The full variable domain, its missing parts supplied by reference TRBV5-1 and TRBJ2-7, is KAGVTQTPRYLIKTRGQQVTLSCSPISGHRSVSWYQQTPGQGLQFLFEYFSETQRNKGNFPGRFSGRQFSNSRSEMNVSTLELGDSALYLCASTHPSSYEQYFGPGTRLTVT.

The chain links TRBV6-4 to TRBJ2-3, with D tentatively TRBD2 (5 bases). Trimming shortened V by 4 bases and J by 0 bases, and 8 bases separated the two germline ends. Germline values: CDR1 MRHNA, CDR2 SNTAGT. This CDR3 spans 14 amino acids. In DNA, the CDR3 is TGTGCCAGCAGTGCCGGGGTTAGCACAGATACGCAGTATTTT. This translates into CASSAGVSTDTQYF.

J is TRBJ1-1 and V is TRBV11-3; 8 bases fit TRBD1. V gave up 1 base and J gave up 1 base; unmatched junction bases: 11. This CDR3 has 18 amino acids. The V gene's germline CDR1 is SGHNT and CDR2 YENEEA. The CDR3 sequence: CASSLVDRGVMTNTEAFF. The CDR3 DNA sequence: TGTGCCAGCAGCTTAGTTGACAGGGGAGTGATGACGAACACTGAAGCTTTCTTT. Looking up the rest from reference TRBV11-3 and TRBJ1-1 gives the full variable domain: EAGVVQSPRYKIIEKKQPVAFWCNPISGHNTLYWYLQNLGQGPELLIRYENEEAVDDSQLPKDRFSAERLKGVDSTLKIQPAELGDSAVYLCASSLVDRGVMTNTEAFFGQGTRLTVV.

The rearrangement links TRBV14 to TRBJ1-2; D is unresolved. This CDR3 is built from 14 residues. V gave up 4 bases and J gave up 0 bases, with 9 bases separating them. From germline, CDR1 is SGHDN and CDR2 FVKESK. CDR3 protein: CASSPGLANYGYTF. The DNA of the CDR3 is TGTGCCAGCAGCCCAGGCTTAGCTAACTATGGCTACACCTTC.

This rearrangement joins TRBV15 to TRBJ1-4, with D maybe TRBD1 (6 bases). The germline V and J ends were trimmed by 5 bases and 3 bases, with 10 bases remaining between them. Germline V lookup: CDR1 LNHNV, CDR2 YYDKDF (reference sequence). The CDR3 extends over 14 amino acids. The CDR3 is CATSVGGSNEKLFF. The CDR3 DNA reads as TGTGCCACCAGCGTAGGGGGGTCTAATGAAAAACTGTTTTTT.

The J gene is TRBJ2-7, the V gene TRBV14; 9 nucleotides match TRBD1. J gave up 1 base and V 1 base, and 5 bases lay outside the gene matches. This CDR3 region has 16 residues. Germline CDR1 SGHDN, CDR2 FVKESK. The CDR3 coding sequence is TGTGCCAGCAGCCAAGTCCTAGGACAGGGGTCCTACGAGCAGTACTTC. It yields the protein CASSQVLGQGSYEQYF.

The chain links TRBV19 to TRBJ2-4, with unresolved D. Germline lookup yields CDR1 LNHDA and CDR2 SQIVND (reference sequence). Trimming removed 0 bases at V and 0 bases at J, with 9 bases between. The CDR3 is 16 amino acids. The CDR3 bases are TGTGCCAGTAGTATAGATCTTCACGTAGCCAAAAACATTCAGTACTTC. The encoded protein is CASSIDLHVAKNIQYF.

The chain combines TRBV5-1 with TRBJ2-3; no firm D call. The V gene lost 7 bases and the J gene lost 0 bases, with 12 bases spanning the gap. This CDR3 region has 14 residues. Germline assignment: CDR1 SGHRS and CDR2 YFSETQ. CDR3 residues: CASRTQTSTDTQYF. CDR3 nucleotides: TGCGCCAGCCGTACTCAGACTAGCACAGATACGCAGTATTTT.

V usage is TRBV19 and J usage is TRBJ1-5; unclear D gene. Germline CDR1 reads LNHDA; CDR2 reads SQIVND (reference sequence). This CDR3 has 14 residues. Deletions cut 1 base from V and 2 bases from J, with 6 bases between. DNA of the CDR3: TGTGCCAGTAGTATAGCGGCAGGCAATCAGCCCCAGCATTTT. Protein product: CASSIAAGNQPQHF. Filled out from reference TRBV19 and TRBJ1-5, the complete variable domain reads DGGITQSPKYLFRKEGQNVTLSCEQNLNHDAMYWYRQDPGQGLRLIYYSQIVNDFQKGDIAEGYSVSREKKESFPLTVTSAQKNPTAFYLCASSIAAGNQPQHFGDGTRLSIL.

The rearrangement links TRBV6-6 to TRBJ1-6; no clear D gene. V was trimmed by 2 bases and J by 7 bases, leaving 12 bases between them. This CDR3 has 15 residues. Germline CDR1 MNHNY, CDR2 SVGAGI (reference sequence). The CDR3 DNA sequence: TGTGCCAGCAGTTACGAAGGAATAGGGAATTCACCCCTCCACTTT. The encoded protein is CASSYEGIGNSPLHF.

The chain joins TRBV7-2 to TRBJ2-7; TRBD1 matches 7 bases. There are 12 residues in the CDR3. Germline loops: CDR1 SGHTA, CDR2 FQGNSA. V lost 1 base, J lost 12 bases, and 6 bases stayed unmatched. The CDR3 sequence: CASSLVTGAGYF. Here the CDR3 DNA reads TGTGCCAGCAGCTTAGTAACAGGGGCGGGGTACTTC.

In DNA, the CDR3 is TGTGCCAGCCGATTGGGGACGTCTTCTGAAGCTTTCTTT. This translates into CASRLGTSSEAFF. The chain combines TRBV28 with TRBJ1-1, with D perhaps TRBD1 (5 bases). The CDR3 loop spans 13 amino acids. Germline CDR1 MDHEN, CDR2 SYDVKM. The ends were cut back, 8 bases at V and 6 bases at J, with 16 bases in the middle.

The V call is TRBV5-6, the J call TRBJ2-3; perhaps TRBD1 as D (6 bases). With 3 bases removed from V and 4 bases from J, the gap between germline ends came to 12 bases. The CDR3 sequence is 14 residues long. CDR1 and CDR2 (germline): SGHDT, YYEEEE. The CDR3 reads CASSSTGYSDTQYF. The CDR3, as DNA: TGTGCCAGCAGCTCAACAGGGTATTCAGATACGCAGTATTTT.

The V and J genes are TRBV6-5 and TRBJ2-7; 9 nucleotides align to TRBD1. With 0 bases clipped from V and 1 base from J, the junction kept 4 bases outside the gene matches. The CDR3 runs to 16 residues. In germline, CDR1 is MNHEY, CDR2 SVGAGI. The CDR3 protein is CASSYSGTGSSYEQYF. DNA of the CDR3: TGTGCCAGCAGTTACTCAGGGACAGGGTCGTCCTACGAGCAGTACTTC.

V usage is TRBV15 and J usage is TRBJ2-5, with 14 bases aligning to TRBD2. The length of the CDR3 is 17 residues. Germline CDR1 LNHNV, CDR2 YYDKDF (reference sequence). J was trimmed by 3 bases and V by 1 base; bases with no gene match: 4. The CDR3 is CATSRGGTSGSEETQYF. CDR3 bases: TGTGCCACCAGCAGAGGAGGGACTAGCGGGAGTGAAGAGACCCAGTACTTC.

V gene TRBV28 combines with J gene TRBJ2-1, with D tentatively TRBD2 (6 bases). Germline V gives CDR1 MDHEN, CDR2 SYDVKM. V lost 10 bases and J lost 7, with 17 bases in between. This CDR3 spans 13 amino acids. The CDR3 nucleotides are TGTGCCATCGACGGAGGGCCCGTGAATGAGCAGTTCTTC. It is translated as CAIDGGPVNEQFF.

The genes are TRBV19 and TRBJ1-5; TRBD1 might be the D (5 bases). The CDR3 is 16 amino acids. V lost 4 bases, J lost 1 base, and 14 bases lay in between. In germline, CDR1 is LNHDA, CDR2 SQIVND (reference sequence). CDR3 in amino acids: CASSTGAAASNQPQHF. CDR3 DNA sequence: TGTGCCAGTAGTACCGGGGCAGCGGCGAGCAATCAGCCCCAGCATTTT.

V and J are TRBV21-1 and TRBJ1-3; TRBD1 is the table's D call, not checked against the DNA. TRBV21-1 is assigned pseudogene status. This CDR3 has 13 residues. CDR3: CASSGQMGNTIYF. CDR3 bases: TGTGCCAGCAGCGGACAGATGGGGAACACCATATATTTT.

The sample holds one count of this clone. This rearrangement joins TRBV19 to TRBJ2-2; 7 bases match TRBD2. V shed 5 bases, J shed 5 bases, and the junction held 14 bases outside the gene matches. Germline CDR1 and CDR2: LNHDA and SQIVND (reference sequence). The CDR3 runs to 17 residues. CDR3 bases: TGTGCCAGTAGTGGCGCGGGAGTGCTCCGGGTTACCGGGGAGCTGTTTTTT. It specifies CASSGAGVLRVTGELFF.

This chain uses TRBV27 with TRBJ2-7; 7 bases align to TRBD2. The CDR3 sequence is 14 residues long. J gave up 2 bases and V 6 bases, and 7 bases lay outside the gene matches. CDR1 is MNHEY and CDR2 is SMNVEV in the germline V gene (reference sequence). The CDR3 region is CASSRTSVTYEQYF. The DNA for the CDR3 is TGTGCCAGCAGCAGAACTAGCGTAACCTACGAGCAGTACTTC.

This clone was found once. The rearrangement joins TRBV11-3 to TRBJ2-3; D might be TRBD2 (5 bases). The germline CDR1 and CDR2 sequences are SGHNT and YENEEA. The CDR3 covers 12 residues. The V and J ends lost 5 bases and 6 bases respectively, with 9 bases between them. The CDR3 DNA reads TGTGCCAGCAGCACCCGGACTGATACGCAGTATTTT. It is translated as CASSTRTDTQYF.

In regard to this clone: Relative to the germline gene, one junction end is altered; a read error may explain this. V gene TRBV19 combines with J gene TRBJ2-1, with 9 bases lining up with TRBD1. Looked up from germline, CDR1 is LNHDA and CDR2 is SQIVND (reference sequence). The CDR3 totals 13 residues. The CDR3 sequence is CASSVDRGDWKFF. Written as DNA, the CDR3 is TGTGCCAGTAGTGTAGACAGGGGGGACTGGAAGTTCTTC.

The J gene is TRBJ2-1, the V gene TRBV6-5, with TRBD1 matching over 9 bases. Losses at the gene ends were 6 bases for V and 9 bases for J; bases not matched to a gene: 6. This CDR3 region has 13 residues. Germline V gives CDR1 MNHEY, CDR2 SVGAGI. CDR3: CASRETGGGEQFF. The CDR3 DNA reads TGTGCCAGCAGGGAGACAGGGGGGGGTGAGCAGTTCTTC.

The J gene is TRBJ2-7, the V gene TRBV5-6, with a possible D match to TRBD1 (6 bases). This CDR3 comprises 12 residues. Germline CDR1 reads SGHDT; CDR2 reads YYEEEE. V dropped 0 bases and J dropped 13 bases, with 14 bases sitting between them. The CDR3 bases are TGTGCCAGCAGCTTGGCCCTACAGGGTAACTACTTC. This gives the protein CASSLALQGNYF.

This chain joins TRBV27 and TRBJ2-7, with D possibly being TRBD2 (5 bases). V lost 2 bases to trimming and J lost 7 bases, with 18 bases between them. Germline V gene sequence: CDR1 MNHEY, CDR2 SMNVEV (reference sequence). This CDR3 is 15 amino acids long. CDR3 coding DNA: TGTGCCAGCAGTTTAGTTTCTGCAGCGGTGGGGGAGCAGTACTTC. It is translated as CASSLVSAAVGEQYF.

The CDR3 DNA sequence: TGTGCCACCAGCAGGAAGGGACTAGCGGGTAGGGGGGTTGAGCAGTTCTTC. Translation gives CATSRKGLAGRGVEQFF. The rearrangement uses TRBV15 and TRBJ2-1; 12 bases align to TRBD2. The CDR3 runs 17 residues. CDR1 and CDR2 (germline): LNHNV, YYDKDF (reference sequence). V lost 3 bases to trimming and J lost 9 bases; unmatched junction nucleotides: 12.

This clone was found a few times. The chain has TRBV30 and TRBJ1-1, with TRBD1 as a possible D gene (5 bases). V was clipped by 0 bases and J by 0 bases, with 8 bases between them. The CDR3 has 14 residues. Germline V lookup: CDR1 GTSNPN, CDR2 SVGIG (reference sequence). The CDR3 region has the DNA TGTGCCTGGAGTGTAAGGGGAATGAACACTGAAGCTTTCTTT. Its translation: CAWSVRGMNTEAFF.

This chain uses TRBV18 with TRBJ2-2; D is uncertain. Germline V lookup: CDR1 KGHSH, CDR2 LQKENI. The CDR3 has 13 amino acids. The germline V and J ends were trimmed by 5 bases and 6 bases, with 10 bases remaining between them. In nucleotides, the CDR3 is TGTGCCAGCTCATCGGACCATTCCGGGGAGCTGTTTTTT. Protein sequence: CASSSDHSGELFF.

This CDR3 reads CASSLVQGAQHF. The CDR3 DNA reads as TGTGCCAGCAGTTTAGTACAGGGGGCCCAGCATTTT. The V and J genes are TRBV28 and TRBJ1-5; 8 bases agree with TRBD1. Unmatched junction bases numbered 2, after V lost 2 bases and J lost 11 bases. There are 12 residues in the CDR3. Germline assignment: CDR1 MDHEN and CDR2 SYDVKM.